Listed below are T cell receptor beta chains from one sample, sequenced in a study of CD8 T cells in Susac syndrome. TCRdb fed the immunoSEQ multiplex PCR reads into MiXCR, producing one record per CDR3 protein. The data contain about 110,000 distinct CDR3 sequences, 96% of them singletons. Specimen: CD4+ T cells from PBMCs. The receptors stem from a human donor in good health. The CDR3 runs from the conserved cysteine through the conserved F or W. Each record gives: D gene, clone size, J gene, V gene, CDR3 DNA, CDR3 protein. D genes are given only for firm matches. Clone size is stated in some rows and not others, as once, few, many or a class when expanded.

D gene: TRBD2; clone size: .; J gene: TRBJ2-5; V gene: TRBV20-1; CDR3 DNA: TGCAGTGCTATAGCGGGGAAGGGAGAGACCCAGTACTTC; CDR3 protein: CSAIAGKGETQYF
D gene: .; clone size: .; J gene: TRBJ2-7; V gene: TRBV7-2; CDR3 DNA: TGTGCCAGCAGCCGTGACAGGAGGAGTTTCGAGCAGTACTTC; CDR3 protein: CASSRDRRSFEQYF
D gene: TRBD1; clone size: .; J gene: TRBJ2-7; V gene: TRBV5-6; CDR3 DNA: TGTGCCAGCAGCTTAGACAGGGGTATCGGCTACGAGCAGTACTTC; CDR3 protein: CASSLDRGIGYEQYF
D gene: TRBD2; clone size: .; J gene: TRBJ2-7; V gene: TRBV6-5; CDR3 DNA: TGTGCCAGCAGTCCTCGTGGGAGGGGCGAGCAGTACTTC; CDR3 protein: CASSPRGRGEQYF
D gene: .; clone size: once; J gene: TRBJ2-7; V gene: TRBV20-1; CDR3 DNA: TGCAGTGCTGGGGGGACCTACGAGCAGTACTTC; CDR3 protein: CSAGGTYEQYF
D gene: .; clone size: .; J gene: TRBJ1-1; V gene: TRBV28; CDR3 DNA: TGTGCCAGCAGCATAATCCGAAACACTGAAGCTTTCTTT; CDR3 protein: CASSIIRNTEAFF
D gene: TRBD1; clone size: .; J gene: TRBJ1-5; V gene: TRBV20-1; CDR3 DNA: TGCAGTGCTAGCCAACTCTCAGGGGGTGCGCAGCCCCAGCATTTT; CDR3 protein: CSASQLSGGAQPQHF
D gene: .; clone size: .; J gene: TRBJ2-3; V gene: TRBV4-3; CDR3 DNA: TGCGCCAGCAGCCAAGCTCCGGGCGGAGGGGGCACAGATACGCAGTATTTT; CDR3 protein: CASSQAPGGGGTDTQYF
D gene: .; clone size: .; J gene: TRBJ1-1; V gene: TRBV29-1; CDR3 DNA: TGCAGCGTTGACAGACTGGGGGGGGCTGGTACTGAAGCTTTCTTT; CDR3 protein: CSVDRLGGAGTEAFF
D gene: .; clone size: .; J gene: TRBJ2-1; V gene: TRBV3-1; CDR3 DNA: TGTGCCAGCAGCCAAGTGGGGGGACCCTACAATGAGCAGTTCTTC; CDR3 protein: CASSQVGGPYNEQFF
D gene: TRBD1; clone size: .; J gene: TRBJ2-7; V gene: TRBV25-1; CDR3 DNA: TGTGCCAGCAGTCTCAGGACAGGGGACTCCGCCGAGCAGTACTTC; CDR3 protein: CASSLRTGDSAEQYF
D gene: TRBD1; clone size: .; J gene: TRBJ2-7; V gene: TRBV7-9; CDR3 DNA: TGTGCCAGCACCTTCGGGACAGGGAACGAGCAGTACTTC; CDR3 protein: CASTFGTGNEQYF
D gene: .; clone size: .; J gene: TRBJ1-2; V gene: TRBV12-3/TRBV12-4; CDR3 DNA: TGTGCCAGCAGTTTATCAAAGGGGAAAGGCTACACCTTC; CDR3 protein: CASSLSKGKGYTF
D gene: .; clone size: .; J gene: TRBJ1-4; V gene: TRBV29-1; CDR3 DNA: TGCAGCGTGGGAAAGATAGGTGAAAAACTGTTTTTT; CDR3 protein: CSVGKIGEKLFF